This TCR beta chain was sequenced for a study of cytomegalovirus exposure and HLA in healthy donors. Trimming pared 4 bases from V and 11 bases from J, leaving 15 bases between. The CDR3 extends over 12 amino acids. Germline V gene data show CDR1 as MDHEN and CDR2 as SYDVKM. Sampled while nominally healthy, donors likely had unrecorded immune exposures. Both 60 Vbeta primers and 13 Jbeta primers went into the PCR. Using immunoSEQ multiplex PCR, the repertoire was profiled, and TCRdb retains in-frame clones only, with some absent. This sample has roughly 150,000 clones, with 76% found just once. The chain is built from TRBV28 and TRBJ2-7; TRBD2 might be the D (5 bases). Sequenced material: PBMCs. This receptor was obtained from a male donor in good health and CMV-seronegative. CDR3 coding DNA: TGTGCCAGCAGTTCGGCGGGCAGGATGGAGTACTTC. Residues: CASSSAGRMEYF.